In this sample, the clone carrying this TCR beta chain is medium-sized. Donors had localized lung adenocarcinoma, a non-small cell lung cancer. TCRdb called the PCR reads again in MiXCR, with one record for every CDR3 protein. Of about 5,500 distinct CDR3 sequences in the sample, approximately 50% were seen once. The CDR3 is made up of 13 amino acids. V lost 4 bases, J lost 3 bases, and 8 bases lay in between. CDR1 and CDR2 from the germline V gene are WSHSY and SAAADI. The source of the sample is a study of CD4 and CD8 cells across lung adenocarcinoma regions. Material: CD4+ T cells from the margin of a lung tumor. The chain recombines TRBV10-2 with TRBJ2-3; TRBD1 might be the D (6 bases). The clonotype was recovered from a male donor with lung adenocarcinoma. The CD4 and CD8 labels of this study may be unreliable. CDR3 sequence (DNA): TGCGCCAGCAGTGGAAGGGGGACAGATACGCAGTATTTT. This encodes CASSGRGTDTQYF.